One and the same sample provided the 4 T cell receptor delta chains below, sequenced in a study of gamma-delta chains in newborns, infants, children. TCRdb re-called the reads with CATT. The sample lists several thousand delta-chain clones, approximately 5.6% occurring once. The sequenced sample consisted of blood. These receptors were obtained from a child who was a newborn, infant or young child, either healthy, febrile or measles-vaccinated (not recorded which).

The chain links TRDV2 to TRDJ1; TRDD3 aligns across 7 bases. This CDR3 comprises 15 residues. Germline trimming cut 5 bases from V and 1 base from J; bases unmatched to any gene: 9. Germline CDR1 and CDR2: GEAIGNYY and EKD. The CDR3 spells CACATLGEITDKLIF. CDR3 DNA: TGTGCCTGTGCAACCTTGGGGGAAATCACCGATAAACTCATCTTT.

In its sample, this clone is medium-sized. This rearrangement joins TRDV2 to TRDJ1, with D possibly matching TRDD3 (6 bases). The CDR3 is made up of 17 amino acids. V shed 1 base and J shed 0 bases, with 17 bases lying between them. Germline loops: CDR1 GEAIGNYY, CDR2 EKD. The CDR3 DNA reads TGTGCCTGTGACACGGTACTGGGCCCCTCTTACACCGATAAACTCATCTTT. It specifies CACDTVLGPSYTDKLIF.

In its sample, this clone was seen a few times. Here the CDR3 reads CALGELNACSSSPNWTTDKLIF. The CDR3 nucleotides read TGTGCTCTTGGGGAACTTAACGCTTGCTCTTCGAGCCCTAACTGGACCACCGATAAACTCATCTTT. This chain joins TRDV1 and TRDJ1; weak D call: TRDD3 (5 bases). CDR3 length: 22 amino acids. CDR1 is TSWWSYY, CDR2 QGS, per germline. The V end lost 0 bases, the J end lost 1 base, and 30 bases lay between the germline ends.

There are a few counts of this clone. This may come from a read error, since a much larger clone is one base off. CDR3 in DNA: TGTGCCTGTGACGATCTCTTCCTCACTGGTCGCACCGATAAACTCATCTTT. Translated: CACDDLFLTGRTDKLIF. This chain uses TRDV2 with TRDJ1, with D tentatively TRDD2 (6 bases). V shed 3 bases and J shed 1 base, with 20 bases lying between them. Germline V lookup: CDR1 GEAIGNYY, CDR2 EKD. The CDR3 runs to 17 residues.